This is a list of T cell receptor beta chains from one sample in a study of T cells after posttransplantation cyclophosphamide. Some clones are missing from TCRdb's copy, which holds only in-frame ones; the method was immunoSEQ multiplex PCR. The table lists roughly 30,000 clones, 91% of them singletons. Material: naive CD4+ T cells sorted from blood. All receptors come from a man aged 30 to 39 in good health and a related stem cell transplant donor. The CDR3 runs from the conserved cysteine through the conserved F or W. The order of the fields is V gene, D gene, J gene, clone size, CDR3 DNA, CDR3 protein. D genes are given only for firm matches. Expanded clones are given a class, and other clones once, few, many or no size at all.

TRBV11-2,-,TRBJ1-2,-,TGTGCCAGCAGCCAATTTAACTATGGCTACACCTTC,CASSQFNYGYTF
TRBV10-2,-,TRBJ1-6,once,TGCGCCAGCAGTGAGTCGTGGGGGGGGGCGCAAAATTCACCCCTCCACTTT,CASSESWGGAQNSPLHF
TRBV6-6,TRBD1,TRBJ2-7,once,TGTGCCAGCACCAGACAGGGGGCGGGTGAGCAGTACTTC,CASTRQGAGEQYF
TRBV7-9,TRBD2,TRBJ2-3,-,TGTGCCAGCAGCTTCGCGTTAGCGGGGGGGGGAGTGACAGATACGCAGTATTTT,CASSFALAGGGVTDTQYF
TRBV7-9,-,TRBJ1-1,few,TGTGCCAGCAGCTGGGAGCGTGAAGCTTTCTTT,CASSWEREAFF
TRBV19,-,TRBJ1-6,-,TGTGCCAGTAGTATAGATAGCATCACCGGTGGTTCACCCCTCCACTTT,CASSIDSITGGSPLHF
TRBV11-2,-,TRBJ2-4,-,TGTGCCAGCAGCTTAGTGGCCGTTAACAGGGTTCTAGCCAAAAACATTCAGTACTTC,CASSLVAVNRVLAKNIQYF
TRBV19,TRBD1,TRBJ1-5,-,TGTGCCAGTAAACAGGGGGCAAGGATAGGTCAGCCCCAGCATTTT,CASKQGARIGQPQHF
TRBV5-6,-,TRBJ2-5,-,TGTGCCAGCAGCGGTCGGGGGCAAGAGACCCAGTACTTC,CASSGRGQETQYF
TRBV11-3,-,TRBJ2-7,-,TGTGCCAGCAGCTTAGGGGCAGGCCTTTTCTACGAGCAGTACTTC,CASSLGAGLFYEQYF
TRBV28,-,TRBJ1-3,-,TGTGCCAGCAGTCGGGACAACTCTGGAAACACCATATATTTT,CASSRDNSGNTIYF
TRBV2,TRBD2,TRBJ2-5,-,TGTGCCAGCAGTGAACTCCCGGGGGGGACCCAGTACTTC,CASSELPGGTQYF
TRBV2,-,TRBJ2-7,-,TGTGCCAGCAGGAAGGGACAAGTCGTCTACGAGCAGTACTTC,CASRKGQVVYEQYF
TRBV25-1,-,TRBJ1-2,-,TGTGCCAGCCCCGGACAGAGAACTAACTATGGCTACACCTTC,CASPGQRTNYGYTF
TRBV5-6,TRBD1,TRBJ1-5,-,TGTGCCAGCAAACAGGGGGCGCCCGGCAATCAGCCCCAGCATTTT,CASKQGAPGNQPQHF
TRBV7-2,TRBD1,TRBJ1-2,-,TGTGCCAGCAGCGGCAGGGGGCGCTATGGCTACACCTTC,CASSGRGRYGYTF
TRBV7-9,-,TRBJ1-2,-,TGTGCCAGCAGCTTATCCGTCGGGACACTGTATGGCTACACCTTC,CASSLSVGTLYGYTF
TRBV7-2,-,TRBJ1-2,once,TGTGCCAGCAGCTCCAGGGCAAACAACGTCGGCTACACCTTC,CASSSRANNVGYTF
TRBV15,-,TRBJ2-7,-,TGTGCCACCAGCAGAGATTTCCTGTCCGAGCAGTACTTC,CATSRDFLSEQYF
TRBV12-5,TRBD2,TRBJ2-1,-,TGTGCTAGTGGTCCGGGACTAGCGGGGCCTAGCTCCTACAATGAGCAGTTCTTC,CASGPGLAGPSSYNEQFF
TRBV9,-,TRBJ1-4,-,TGTGCCAGCAGCGTTGGGGGGGGCAGACGTGAAAAACTGTTTTTT,CASSVGGGRREKLFF
TRBV27,TRBD2,TRBJ2-3,-,TGTGCCAGCAGTTTTTTCACTAGCGGGGGGTACACAGATACGCAGTATTTT,CASSFFTSGGYTDTQYF
TRBV10-2,-,TRBJ2-3,-,TGCGCCAGCAGTGAGCGAGGGGGGGGCACAGATACGCAGTATTTT,CASSERGGGTDTQYF
TRBV12-5,-,TRBJ1-1,-,TGTGCTAGTGCCCCATCAGATGACACTGAAGCTTTCTTT,CASAPSDDTEAFF
TRBV7-9,TRBD1,TRBJ2-2,-,TGTGCCAGCAGACCCGACAGGGTCACCGGGGAGCTGTTTTTT,CASRPDRVTGELFF
TRBV9,-,TRBJ1-3,-,TGTGCCAGCAGCGGGCAGGGGTCTGGAAACACCATATATTTT,CASSGQGSGNTIYF
TRBV18,-,TRBJ1-1,-,TGTGCCAGCTCACTCGGACAAGATGTGAACACTGAAGCTTTCTTT,CASSLGQDVNTEAFF
TRBV21-1,-,TRBJ2-7,-,TGTGCCAGCAGCAAAAGGACAGGGAACTACGAGCAGTACTTC,CASSKRTGNYEQYF
TRBV12-5,TRBD1,TRBJ1-4,-,TGTGCTAGTGGTCCCGGACAGGGAGATGAAAAACTGTTTTTT,CASGPGQGDEKLFF
TRBV5-6,TRBD1,TRBJ1-6,-,TGTGCCAGCAGCTTGAGGTCGGCAGGGGGCGCTTATTCACCCCTCCACTTT,CASSLRSAGGAYSPLHF
TRBV19,-,TRBJ2-7,once,TGTGCCAGTAAAGCACAGGGCCTCTACGAGCAGTACTTC,CASKAQGLYEQYF
TRBV19,-,TRBJ1-1,-,TGTGCCAGTATTCAAAACACTGAAGCTTTCTTT,CASIQNTEAFF
TRBV19,TRBD1,TRBJ1-2,once,TGTGCCAGTAGCCTCGACAGGGACATTGGCTACACCTTC,CASSLDRDIGYTF
TRBV4-1,-,TRBJ1-1,-,TGCGCCAGCAGCCAAGAAGGGACAAACTTGAACACTGAAGCTTTCTTT,CASSQEGTNLNTEAFF
TRBV6-5,TRBD1,TRBJ1-1,-,TGTGCCAGCAGTTACTTACCGGGACAGGGAAACACTGAAGCTTTCTTT,CASSYLPGQGNTEAFF
TRBV6-1,TRBD1,TRBJ1-5,-,TGTGCCACCAGGGACAGGGGCCCTAGCAATCAGCCCCAGCATTTT,CATRDRGPSNQPQHF
TRBV15,TRBD1,TRBJ1-2,-,TGTGCCACCAGCAGAATTCCACTGACTGAAGGGGGCCATGGCTACACCTTC,CATSRIPLTEGGHGYTF
TRBV6-5,-,TRBJ2-1,-,TGTGCCAGCAGTGGACAGCTCTACAATGAGCAGTTCTTC,CASSGQLYNEQFF
TRBV29-1,-,TRBJ1-1,-,TGCAGCGTTGAATGGACAGTGAACACTGAAGCTTTCTTT,CSVEWTVNTEAFF
TRBV5-4,-,TRBJ1-6,-,TGTGCCAGCAGCTTGCAACAGGGTGACTCACCCCTCCACTTT,CASSLQQGDSPLHF
TRBV5-4,-,TRBJ2-2,-,TGTGCCAGCAGCGCAGAACTAGCCCGATCTTCGGAGCTGTTTTTT,CASSAELARSSELFF
TRBV5-6,-,TRBJ1-6,-,TGTGCCAGCAGCCTCCGACAGACTAGTAGTTCACCCCTCCACTTT,CASSLRQTSSSPLHF
TRBV11-2,-,TRBJ2-7,-,TGTGCCAGCAGCTTAGGTCGTAGGAGCTACGAGCAGTACTTC,CASSLGRRSYEQYF
TRBV7-9,-,TRBJ2-7,once,TGTGCCAGCAGCGATGGGGGGGCAGGATACGAGCAGTACTTC,CASSDGGAGYEQYF
TRBV5-1,-,TRBJ1-1,-,TGCGCCAGCAGCTTGGAGGAGGGTGGGTACACTGAAGCTTTCTTT,CASSLEEGGYTEAFF
TRBV9,-,TRBJ1-4,-,TGTGCCAGCAGCGTAGGGGTCGGGCAGGGTGCAGAAAAACTGTTTTTT,CASSVGVGQGAEKLFF
TRBV29-1,TRBD2,TRBJ2-3,-,TGCAGCGTTGCTTCGGGACTAGCGGGTCGCACAGATACGCAGTATTTT,CSVASGLAGRTDTQYF
TRBV6-5,-,TRBJ1-1,-,TGTGCCAGCAGCCGCCATAGGCTGACTGTCGGTGAAGCTTTCTTT,CASSRHRLTVGEAFF
TRBV19,TRBD1,TRBJ1-5,-,TGTGCCAGTAGTGCAGACGGGACAGGGGGGCAGCCCCAGCATTTT,CASSADGTGGQPQHF
TRBV10-1,TRBD1,TRBJ1-1,-,TGCGCCAGCAGTGACTACAGGGGACCCTCCGTTGAAGCTTTCTTT,CASSDYRGPSVEAFF
TRBV9,-,TRBJ1-1,-,TGTGCCAGCAGCGTAGGGTTCGGAGAAAACACTGAAGCTTTCTTT,CASSVGFGENTEAFF